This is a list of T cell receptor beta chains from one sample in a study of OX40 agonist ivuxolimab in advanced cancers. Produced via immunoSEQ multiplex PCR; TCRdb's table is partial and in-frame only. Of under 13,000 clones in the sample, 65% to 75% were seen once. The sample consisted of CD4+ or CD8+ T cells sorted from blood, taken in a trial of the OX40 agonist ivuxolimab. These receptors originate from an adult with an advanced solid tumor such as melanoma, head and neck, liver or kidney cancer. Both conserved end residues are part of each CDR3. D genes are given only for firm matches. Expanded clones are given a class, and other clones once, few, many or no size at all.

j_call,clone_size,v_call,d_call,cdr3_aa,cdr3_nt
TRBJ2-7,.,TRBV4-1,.,CASSPQPGPLSYEQYF,TGCGCCAGCAGCCCCCAGCCGGGACCCCTTTCCTACGAGCAGTACTTC
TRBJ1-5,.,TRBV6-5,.,CASSYSIETYNQPQHF,TGTGCCAGCAGTTACTCGATTGAGACCTACAATCAGCCCCAGCATTTT
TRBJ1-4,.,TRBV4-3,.,CASSQDGGTNEKLFF,TGCGCCAGCAGCCAAGATGGGGGAACTAATGAAAAACTGTTTTTT
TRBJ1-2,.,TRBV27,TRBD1,CASSLIRTGEPLYYGYTF,TGTGCCAGCAGTTTAATTAGGACAGGCGAACCCCTTTACTATGGCTACACCTTC
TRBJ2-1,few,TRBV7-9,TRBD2,CASSSLAGRLNEQFF,TGTGCCAGCAGCTCTCTAGCGGGACGGTTGAATGAGCAGTTCTTC
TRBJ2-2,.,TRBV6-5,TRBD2,CASNPSGRDTGELFF,TGTGCCAGCAACCCTAGCGGGAGGGACACCGGGGAGCTGTTTTTT
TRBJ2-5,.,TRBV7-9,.,CASSGTIFQETQYF,TGTGCCAGCAGCGGCACCATATTCCAAGAGACCCAGTACTTC
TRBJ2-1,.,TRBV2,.,CASSELVGVSYNEQFF,TGTGCCAGCAGTGAATTGGTGGGAGTTTCCTACAATGAGCAGTTCTTC
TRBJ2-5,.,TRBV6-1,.,CASSEDLETQYF,TGTGCCAGCAGTGAAGATCTGGAGACCCAGTACTTC
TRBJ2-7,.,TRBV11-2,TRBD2,CASSPGLAGAAYEQYF,TGTGCCAGCAGCCCAGGACTAGCGGGAGCCGCTTACGAGCAGTACTTC
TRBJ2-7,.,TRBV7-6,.,CASSLDGGPYEQYF,TGTGCCAGCAGCTTAGATGGGGGGCCCTACGAGCAGTACTTC
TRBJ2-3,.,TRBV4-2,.,CASSQNWRDSLGDTQYF,TGTGCCAGCAGCCAGAATTGGCGGGACAGCCTTGGAGATACGCAGTATTTT
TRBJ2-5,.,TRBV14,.,CASSQEVWGTLQETQYF,TGTGCCAGCAGCCAAGAGGTGTGGGGGACATTACAAGAGACCCAGTACTTC
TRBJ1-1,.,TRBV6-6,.,CASSPQGDEAFF,TGTGCCAGCAGTCCACAGGGCGATGAAGCTTTCTTT
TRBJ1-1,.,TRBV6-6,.,CASSYSNFGNTEAFF,TGTGCCAGCAGTTACTCGAATTTCGGAAACACTGAAGCTTTCTTT
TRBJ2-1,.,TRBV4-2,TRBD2,CASSQVGLAGVEQFF,TGTGCCAGCAGCCAAGTGGGACTAGCGGGAGTTGAGCAGTTCTTC
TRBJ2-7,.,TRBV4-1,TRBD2,CASSQDQGGGTYEQYF,TGCGCCAGCAGCCAAGATCAGGGCGGGGGGACCTACGAGCAGTACTTC
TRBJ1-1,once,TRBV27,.,CASRFTATNTEAFF,TGTGCCAGCAGATTCACAGCCACGAACACTGAAGCTTTCTTT
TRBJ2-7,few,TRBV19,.,CASSIGSIGEQYF,TGTGCCAGTAGTATTGGGAGCATAGGCGAGCAGTACTTC
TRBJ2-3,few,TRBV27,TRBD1,CASRPLTGWGTDTQYF,TGTGCCAGCAGACCACTGACAGGGTGGGGCACAGATACGCAGTATTTT
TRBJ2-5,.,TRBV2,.,CASKSEEPETQYF,TGTGCCAGCAAGAGCGAGGAACCAGAGACCCAGTACTTC
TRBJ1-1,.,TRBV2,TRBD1,CASKQSGTGGRTEAFF,TGTGCCAGCAAGCAGTCCGGGACAGGGGGCCGGACTGAAGCTTTCTTT
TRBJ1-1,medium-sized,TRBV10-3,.,CAISESGVDTEAFF,TGTGCCATCAGTGAGTCAGGGGTAGACACTGAAGCTTTCTTT
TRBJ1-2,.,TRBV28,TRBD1,CASSSRQGSGYTF,TGTGCCAGCAGTTCCAGACAGGGATCTGGCTACACCTTC
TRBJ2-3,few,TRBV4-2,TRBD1,CASRERTGEDTDTQYF,TGTGCCAGCAGAGAACGGACAGGGGAAGACACAGATACGCAGTATTTT